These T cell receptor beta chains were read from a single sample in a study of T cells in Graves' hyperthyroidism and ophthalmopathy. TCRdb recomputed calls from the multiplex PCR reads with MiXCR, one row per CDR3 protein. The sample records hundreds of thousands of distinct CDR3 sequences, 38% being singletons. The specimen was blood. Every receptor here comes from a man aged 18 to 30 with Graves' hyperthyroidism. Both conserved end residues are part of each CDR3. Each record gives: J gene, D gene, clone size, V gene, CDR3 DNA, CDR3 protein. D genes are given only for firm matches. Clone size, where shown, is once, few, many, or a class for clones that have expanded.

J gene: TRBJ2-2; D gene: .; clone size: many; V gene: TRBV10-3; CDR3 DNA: TGTGCCATCAGTGAGTCACCTCCGAACACCGGGGAGCTGTTTTTT; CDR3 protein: CAISESPPNTGELFF
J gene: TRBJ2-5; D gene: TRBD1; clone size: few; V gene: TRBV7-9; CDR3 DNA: TGTGCCAGCAGGGGACAGGCAGAGACCCAGTACTTC; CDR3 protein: CASRGQAETQYF
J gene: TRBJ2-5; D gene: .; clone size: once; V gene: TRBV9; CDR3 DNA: TGTGCCAGCAGCCGGCTAAAGGGGCTGGAGACCCAGTACTTC; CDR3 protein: CASSRLKGLETQYF
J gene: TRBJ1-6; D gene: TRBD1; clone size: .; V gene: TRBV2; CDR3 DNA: TGTGCCAGCAGTTTCCGAGCCCCGGACAGGGGGAATTCACCCCTCCACTTT; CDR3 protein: CASSFRAPDRGNSPLHF
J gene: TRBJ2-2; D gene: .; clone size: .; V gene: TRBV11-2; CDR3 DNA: TGTGCCAGCAGCCAAGGTCACAGTGATCTGGACACCGGGGAGCTGTTTTTT; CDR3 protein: CASSQGHSDLDTGELFF
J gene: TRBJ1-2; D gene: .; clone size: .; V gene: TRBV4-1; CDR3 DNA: TGCGCCAGCAGCCAGGGGCGGGCCTCCTATGGCTACACCTTC; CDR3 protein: CASSQGRASYGYTF
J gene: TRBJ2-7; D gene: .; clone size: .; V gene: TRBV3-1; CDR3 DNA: TGTGCCAGCAGCCAAGCGGACACATCGTACGAGCAGTACTTC; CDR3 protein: CASSQADTSYEQYF
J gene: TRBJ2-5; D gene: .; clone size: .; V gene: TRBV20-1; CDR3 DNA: TGCAGTGCTGCAGGGACCCAGTACTTC; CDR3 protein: CSAAGTQYF
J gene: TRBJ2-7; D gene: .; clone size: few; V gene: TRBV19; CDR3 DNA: TGTGCCAGTAGTATTTCGGGGGCTCCCTCCTACGAGCAGTACTTC; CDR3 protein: CASSISGAPSYEQYF
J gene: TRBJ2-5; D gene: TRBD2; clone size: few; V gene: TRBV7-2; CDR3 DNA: TGTGCCAGCAGCTCCCGACTAGCGGAGGGGAAAGAGACCCAGTACTTC; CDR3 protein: CASSSRLAEGKETQYF
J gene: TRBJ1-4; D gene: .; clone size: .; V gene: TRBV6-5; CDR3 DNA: TGTGCCAGCAGTCCCCCGGGACGACCCGAAAAACTGTTTTTT; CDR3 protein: CASSPPGRPEKLFF
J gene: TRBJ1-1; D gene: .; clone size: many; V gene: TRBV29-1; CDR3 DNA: TGCAGCGCCGTGGGGGGCGGTGGGAACACTGAAGCTTTCTTT; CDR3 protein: CSAVGGGGNTEAFF
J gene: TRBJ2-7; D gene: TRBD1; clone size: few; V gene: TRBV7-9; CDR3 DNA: TGTGCCAGCAGCCGATCCCCGGGACAGGGGACCTACGAGCAGTACTTC; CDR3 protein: CASSRSPGQGTYEQYF
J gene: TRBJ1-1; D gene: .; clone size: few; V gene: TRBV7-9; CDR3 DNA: TGTGCCAGCAGTTCCCTCAGGGAGAGTGAAGCTTTCTTT; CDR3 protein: CASSSLRESEAFF
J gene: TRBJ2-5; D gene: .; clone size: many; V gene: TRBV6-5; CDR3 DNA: TGTGCCAGCCGGGACGTCCGGACCCAGTACTTC; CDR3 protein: CASRDVRTQYF
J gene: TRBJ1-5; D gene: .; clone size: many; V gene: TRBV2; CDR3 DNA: TGTGCCAGCAGTGAAGCGCAGTTCAGGGGAGGTCAGCCCCAGCATTTT; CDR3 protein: CASSEAQFRGGQPQHF
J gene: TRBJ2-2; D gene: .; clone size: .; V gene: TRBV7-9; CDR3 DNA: TGTGCCAGCACCGCCACCGGGACTTGGAACACCGGGGAGCTGTTTTTT; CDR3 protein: CASTATGTWNTGELFF
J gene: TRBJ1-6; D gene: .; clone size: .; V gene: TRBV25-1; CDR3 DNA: TGTGCCAGCAACAACGGGGAAAATTCACCCCCCCACTTT; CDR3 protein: CASNNGENSPPHF
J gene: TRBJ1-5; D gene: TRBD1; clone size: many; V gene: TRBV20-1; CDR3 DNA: TGCAGTGCAACGACAGGGCGCAATCAGCCCCAGCATTTT; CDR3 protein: CSATTGRNQPQHF
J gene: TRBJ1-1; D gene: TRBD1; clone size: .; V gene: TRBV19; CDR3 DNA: TGCGCCAGCAGCTACTCCGGGACAGTCATGAACACTGAAGCTTTCTTT; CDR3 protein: CASSYSGTVMNTEAFF
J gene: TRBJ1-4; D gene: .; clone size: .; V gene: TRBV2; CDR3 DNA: TGTGCCAGCAGTGAAGAGGGGGTAGGAAAACTGTTTTTT; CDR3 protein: CASSEEGVGKLFF
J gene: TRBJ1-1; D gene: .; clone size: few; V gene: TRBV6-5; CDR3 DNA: TGTGCCAGCTCACTGCTTCCCACTGAAGCTTTCTTT; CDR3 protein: CASSLLPTEAFF
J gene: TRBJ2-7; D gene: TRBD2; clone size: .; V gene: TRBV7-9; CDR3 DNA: TGTGCCAGCAGCTCGGGAAGGAGGCGGGAGAGCTACGAGCAGTACTTC; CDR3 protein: CASSSGRRRESYEQYF
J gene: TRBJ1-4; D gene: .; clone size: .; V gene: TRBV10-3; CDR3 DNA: TGTGCCACCCCCTTTGGAGAAAAACTGTTTTTT; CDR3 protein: CATPFGEKLFF
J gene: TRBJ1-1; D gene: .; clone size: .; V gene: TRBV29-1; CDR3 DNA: TGCAGCTTCACGTCGGGGGCAGGAACTGAAGCTTTCTTT; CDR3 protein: CSFTSGAGTEAFF
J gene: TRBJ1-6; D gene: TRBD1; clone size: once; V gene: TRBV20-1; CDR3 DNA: TGCAGTGCTAAAGGGACAGGCTTAAATTCACCCCTCCACTTT; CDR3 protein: CSAKGTGLNSPLHF
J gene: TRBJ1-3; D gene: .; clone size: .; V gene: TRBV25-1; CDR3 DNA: TGTGCTTCCTTCTCCTCTGGAAACACCATATATTTT; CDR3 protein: CASFSSGNTIYF
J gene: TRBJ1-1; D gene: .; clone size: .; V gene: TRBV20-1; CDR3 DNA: TGCAGTGCTAGGGCAAAGTCTGAAGCTTTCTTT; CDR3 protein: CSARAKSEAFF
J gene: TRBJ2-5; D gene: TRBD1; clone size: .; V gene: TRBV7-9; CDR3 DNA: TGTGCCAGCAGCTCGGGGAAACAGGGGTTCGAGACCCAGTACTTC; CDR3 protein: CASSSGKQGFETQYF
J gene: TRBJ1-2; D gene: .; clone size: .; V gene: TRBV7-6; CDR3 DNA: TGTGCCAGCAGCTTAGGTGGGGGAGTCTACACCTTC; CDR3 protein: CASSLGGGVYTF
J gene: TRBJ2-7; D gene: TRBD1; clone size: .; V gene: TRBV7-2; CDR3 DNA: TGTGCCAGCAGACCCCCCGGGACAGCCTACGAGCAGTACTTC; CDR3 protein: CASRPPGTAYEQYF
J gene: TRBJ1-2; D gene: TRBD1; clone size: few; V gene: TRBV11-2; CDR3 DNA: TGTGCCAGCAGCCCACATGGGGACAGGGTAGGCTACACCTTC; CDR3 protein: CASSPHGDRVGYTF
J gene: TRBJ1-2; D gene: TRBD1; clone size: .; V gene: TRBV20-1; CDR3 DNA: TGCAGTGCTAGAGGGACAGGGGCTGGAAACACCTTC; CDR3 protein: CSARGTGAGNTF
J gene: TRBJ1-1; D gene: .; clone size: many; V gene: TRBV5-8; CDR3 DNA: TGTGCCAGCAGCTTGATGGCCACTGAAGCTTTCTTT; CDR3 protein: CASSLMATEAFF
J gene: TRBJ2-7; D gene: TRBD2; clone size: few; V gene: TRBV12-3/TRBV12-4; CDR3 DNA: TGTGCCAGCAGTTCTAGCGGGCTCAACGAGCAGTACTTC; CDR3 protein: CASSSSGLNEQYF
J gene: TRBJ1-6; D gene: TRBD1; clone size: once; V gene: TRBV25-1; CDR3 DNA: TGTGCCAGCAGTGAATCTCACAGGGGGGAATCACCCCTCCACTTT; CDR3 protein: CASSESHRGESPLHF
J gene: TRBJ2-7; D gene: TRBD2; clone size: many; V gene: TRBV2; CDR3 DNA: TGTGCCAGCAGTGACGGGAGGATCGAGCAGTACTTC; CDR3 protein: CASSDGRIEQYF
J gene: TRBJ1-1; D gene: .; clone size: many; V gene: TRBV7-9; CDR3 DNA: TGTGCCAGCAGCTTAGGCCCTCGGGTGAACACTGAAGCTTTCTTT; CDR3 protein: CASSLGPRVNTEAFF
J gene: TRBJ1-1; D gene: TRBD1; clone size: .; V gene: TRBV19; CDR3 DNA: TGTGCCAGTAGTATGTCGGGACAGGGGGGCACTGAAGCTTTCTTT; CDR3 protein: CASSMSGQGGTEAFF
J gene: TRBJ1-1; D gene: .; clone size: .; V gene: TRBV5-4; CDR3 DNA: TGTGCCAGCACCAGGGTCAGGGGCACTGAAGCTTTCTTT; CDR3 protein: CASTRVRGTEAFF
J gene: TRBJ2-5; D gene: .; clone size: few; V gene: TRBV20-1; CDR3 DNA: TGCAGTGCTAGAGAAGTGGGGGGGCCAGAGGAGACCCAGTACTTC; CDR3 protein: CSAREVGGPEETQYF
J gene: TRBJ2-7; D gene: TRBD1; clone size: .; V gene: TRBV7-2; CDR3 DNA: TGTGCCAGCAGCTTAGCAGGGACAGGGGGCGAAGAGCAGTACTTC; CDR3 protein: CASSLAGTGGEEQYF
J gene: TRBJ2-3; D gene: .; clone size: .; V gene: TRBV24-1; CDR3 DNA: TGTGCCACCTCCCAAGACAGTTATACGCAGTATTTT; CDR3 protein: CATSQDSYTQYF
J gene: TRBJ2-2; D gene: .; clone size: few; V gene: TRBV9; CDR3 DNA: TGTGCCAGCAGCGATGAGCTTTTAACGGCGAACACCGGGGAGCTGTTTTTT; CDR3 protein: CASSDELLTANTGELFF
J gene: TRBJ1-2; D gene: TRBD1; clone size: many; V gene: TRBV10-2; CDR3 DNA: TGCGCCAGCAGTGGACAGGGTATTTATGGCTACACCTTC; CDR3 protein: CASSGQGIYGYTF
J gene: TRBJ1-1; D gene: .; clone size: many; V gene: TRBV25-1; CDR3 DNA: TGTGCCAGCAGCCCCACAGGCCTAGTTGAAGCTTTCTTT; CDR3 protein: CASSPTGLVEAFF
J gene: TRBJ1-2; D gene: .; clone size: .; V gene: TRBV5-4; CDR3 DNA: TGTGCCAGCAGCTTGGATGGCTATGGCTACAGCTTC; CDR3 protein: CASSLDGYGYSF
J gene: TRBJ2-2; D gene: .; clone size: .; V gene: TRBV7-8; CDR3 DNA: TGTGCCAGCAGCTTAGTTCAGGGCCCCCACACCGGGGAGCTGTTTTTT; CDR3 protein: CASSLVQGPHTGELFF
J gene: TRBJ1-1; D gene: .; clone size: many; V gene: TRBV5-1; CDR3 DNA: TGCGCCAGCAGCCCACAGGGAACTGTGGACACTGAAGCTTTCTTT; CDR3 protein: CASSPQGTVDTEAFF
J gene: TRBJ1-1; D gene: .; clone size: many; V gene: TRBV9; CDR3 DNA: TGTGCCAGCAGCGTAGATTGGGCGGTGAACACTGAAGCTTTCTTT; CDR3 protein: CASSVDWAVNTEAFF
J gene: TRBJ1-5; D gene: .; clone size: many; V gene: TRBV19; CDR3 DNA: TGTGCCAGTAGTCTCCACAATCAGCCCCAGCATTTT; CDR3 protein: CASSLHNQPQHF
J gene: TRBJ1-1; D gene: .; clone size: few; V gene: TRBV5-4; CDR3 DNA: TGCGCCAGCAGCCATCCGGGACGAAGCACTGAAGCTTTCTTT; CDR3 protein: CASSHPGRSTEAFF
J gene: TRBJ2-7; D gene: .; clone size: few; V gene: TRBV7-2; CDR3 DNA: TGTGCCAGCACCCCCCCGAGCCCCCCCTACGAGCAGTACTTC; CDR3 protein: CASTPPSPPYEQYF
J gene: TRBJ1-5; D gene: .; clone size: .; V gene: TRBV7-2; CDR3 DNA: TGTGCCAGCAGCCTTGTGGGGGGCGCGAACAATCAGCCCCAGCATTTT; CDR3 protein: CASSLVGGANNQPQHF
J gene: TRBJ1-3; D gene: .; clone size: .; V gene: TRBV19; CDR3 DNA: TGTGCCAGTAGTAGGGGGGACGCAGGGTTCGGAAACACCATATATTTT; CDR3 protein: CASSRGDAGFGNTIYF
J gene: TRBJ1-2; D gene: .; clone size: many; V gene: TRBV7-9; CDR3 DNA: TGTGCCATTACGAAGGGGCTCTATGGCTACACCTTC; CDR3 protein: CAITKGLYGYTF
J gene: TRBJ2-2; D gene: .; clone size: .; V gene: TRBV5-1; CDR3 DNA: TGCGCCGGCAGACGGGCCGGGACCCGGGACGCCGGGGAGCTGTTTTTT; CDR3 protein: CAGRRAGTRDAGELFF
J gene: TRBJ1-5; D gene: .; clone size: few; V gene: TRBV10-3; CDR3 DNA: TGTGCCAGCAGTCGACCCCATAGCAATCAGCCCCAGCATTTT; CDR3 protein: CASSRPHSNQPQHF
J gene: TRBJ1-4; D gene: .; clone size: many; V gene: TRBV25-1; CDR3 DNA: TGTGCCAGCACCGGGACTCAAGAAAAACTGTTTTTT; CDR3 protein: CASTGTQEKLFF
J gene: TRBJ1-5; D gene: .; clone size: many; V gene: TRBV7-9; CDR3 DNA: TGTGCCAGCAGTTACCTCGAGGGTCAGCCCCAGCATTTT; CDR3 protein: CASSYLEGQPQHF